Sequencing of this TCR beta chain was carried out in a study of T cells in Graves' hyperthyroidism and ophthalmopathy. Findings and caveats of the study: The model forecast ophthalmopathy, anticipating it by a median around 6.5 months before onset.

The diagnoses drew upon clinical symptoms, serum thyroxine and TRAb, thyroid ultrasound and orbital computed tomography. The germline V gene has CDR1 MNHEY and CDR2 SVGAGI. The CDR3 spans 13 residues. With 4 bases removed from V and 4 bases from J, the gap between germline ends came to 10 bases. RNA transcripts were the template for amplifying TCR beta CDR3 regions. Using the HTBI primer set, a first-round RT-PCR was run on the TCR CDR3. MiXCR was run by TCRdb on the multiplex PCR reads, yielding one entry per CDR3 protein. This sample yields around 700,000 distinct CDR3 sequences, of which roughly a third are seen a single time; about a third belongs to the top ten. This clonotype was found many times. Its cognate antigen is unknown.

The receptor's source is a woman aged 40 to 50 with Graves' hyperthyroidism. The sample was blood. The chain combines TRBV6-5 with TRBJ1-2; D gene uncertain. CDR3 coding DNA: TGTGCCAGCAGTTTGGAGGGCCTCTATGGCTACACCTTC. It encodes CASSLEGLYGYTF.